Below are 2 T cell receptor beta chains sequenced from a single sample in a study of CD8 T cells in ankylosing spondylitis. Points from the study as a whole: In ankylosing spondylitis blood, a motif of 7 to 9 highly homologous TCR beta variants appeared characteristic.

Their antigens remain unidentified. One entry per CDR3 protein results from TCRdb running MiXCR on the 5' RACE reads. Of 470,000 or so distinct CDR3 sequences listed, about 25% are singletons. Sample: blood, either unsorted or a sorted T cell fraction (not recorded which). All receptors derive from a male donor with ankylosing spondylitis.

The chain employs TRBV3-1 and TRBJ1-5; D gene ambiguous. The CDR3 runs to 14 residues. Per the germline V gene, CDR1 is LGHDT and CDR2 is YNNKEL (reference sequence). Trimming shortened V by 1 base and J by 4 bases, and 8 bases separated the two germline ends. CDR3 residues: CASSQGGTNQPQHF. In DNA, the CDR3 is TGTGCCAGCAGCCAAGGAGGTACTAATCAGCCCCAGCATTTT.

This clonotype has just a few counts. The chain combines TRBV24-1 with TRBJ1-1; unclear D gene. Germline-derived CDR1 and CDR2 are KGHDR and SFDVKD. Trimming took 7 bases from V and 9 from J, leaving 14 bases between them. The CDR3 is made up of 12 amino acids. CDR3 nucleotide sequence: TGTGCCACCAGCCTCGGTGGCAGTAAAGCTTTCTTT. Encoded protein: CATSLGGSKAFF.